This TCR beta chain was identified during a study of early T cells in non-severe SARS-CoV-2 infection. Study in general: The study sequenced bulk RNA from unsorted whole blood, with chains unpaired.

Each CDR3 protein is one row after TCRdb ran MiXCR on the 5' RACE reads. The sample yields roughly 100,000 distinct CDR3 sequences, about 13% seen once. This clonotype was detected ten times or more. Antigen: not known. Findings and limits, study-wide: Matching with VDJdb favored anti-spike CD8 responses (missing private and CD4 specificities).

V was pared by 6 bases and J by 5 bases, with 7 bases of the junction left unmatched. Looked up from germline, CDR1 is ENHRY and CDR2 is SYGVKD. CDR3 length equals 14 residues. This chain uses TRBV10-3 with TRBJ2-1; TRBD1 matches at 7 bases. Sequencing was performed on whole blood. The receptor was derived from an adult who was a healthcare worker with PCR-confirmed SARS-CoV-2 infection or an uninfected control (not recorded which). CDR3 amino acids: CAIRRGLSHNEQFF. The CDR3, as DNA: TGTGCCATCAGGAGGGGGCTGTCCCACAATGAGCAGTTCTTC.